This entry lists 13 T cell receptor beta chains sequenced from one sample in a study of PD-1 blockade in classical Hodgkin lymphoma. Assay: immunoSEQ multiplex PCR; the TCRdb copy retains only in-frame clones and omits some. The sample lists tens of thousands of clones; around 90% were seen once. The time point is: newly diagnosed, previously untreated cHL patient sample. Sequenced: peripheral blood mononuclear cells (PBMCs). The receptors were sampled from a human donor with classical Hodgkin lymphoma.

CDR3 in amino acids: CALLPGHGPGGYYGYTF. CDR3 DNA: TGTGCCTTATTACCGGGACACGGACCCGGCGGCTATTATGGCTACACCTTC. The J gene is TRBJ1-2, the V gene TRBV28; possibly TRBD1 for D (6 bases). The length of the CDR3 is 17 residues. Looked up from germline, CDR1 is MDHEN and CDR2 is SYDVKM. The V end lost 11 bases, the J end lost 5 bases, and 30 bases lay between the germline ends.

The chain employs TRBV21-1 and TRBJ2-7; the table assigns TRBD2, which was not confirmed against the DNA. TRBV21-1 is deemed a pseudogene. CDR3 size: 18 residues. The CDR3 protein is CASSKKRPTSGRTHEQYV. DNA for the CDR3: TGTGCCAGCAGCAAAAAAAGGCCCACTAGCGGGAGGACCCACGAGCAGTACGTC.

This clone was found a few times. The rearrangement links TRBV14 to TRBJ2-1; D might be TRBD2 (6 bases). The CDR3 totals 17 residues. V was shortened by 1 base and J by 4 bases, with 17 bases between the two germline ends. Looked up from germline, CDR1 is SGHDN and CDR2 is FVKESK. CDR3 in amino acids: CASSQGLWTIGYNEQFF. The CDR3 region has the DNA TGTGCCAGCAGCCAAGGTCTGTGGACTATCGGATACAATGAGCAGTTCTTC.

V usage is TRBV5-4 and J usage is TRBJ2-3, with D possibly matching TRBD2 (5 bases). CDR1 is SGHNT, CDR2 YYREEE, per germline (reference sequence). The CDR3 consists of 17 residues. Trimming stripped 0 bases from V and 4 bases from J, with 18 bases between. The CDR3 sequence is CASSLGLAGFIADTQYF. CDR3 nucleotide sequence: TGTGCCAGCAGCTTGGGGCTAGCCGGTTTTATTGCAGATACGCAGTATTTT.

The CDR3 DNA is TGTGCCAGCGAACTAGCCCCCGGGGAGCTGTTTTTT. Protein product: CASELAPGELFF. The V call is TRBV9, the J call TRBJ2-2; D possibly corresponds to TRBD2 (6 bases). V dropped 7 bases and J dropped 6 bases, with 10 bases sitting between them. The CDR3 contains 12 residues. Germline CDR1 is SGDLS and CDR2 is YYNGEE.

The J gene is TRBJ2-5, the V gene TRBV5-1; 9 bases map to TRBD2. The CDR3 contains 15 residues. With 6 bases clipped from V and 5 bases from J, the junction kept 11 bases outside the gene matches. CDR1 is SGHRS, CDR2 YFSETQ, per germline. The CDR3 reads CASTFVAGAGETQYF. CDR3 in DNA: TGCGCCAGCACCTTTGTAGCGGGAGCGGGGGAGACCCAGTACTTC.

DNA for the CDR3: TGCGCCAGCAGCTTGGACAGGGACACCATATATTTT. It translates to CASSLDRDTIYF. The rearrangement links TRBV5-1 to TRBJ1-3; possible D gene TRBD1, 6 bases. The V and J ends lost 0 bases and 8 bases respectively, with 6 bases between them. In germline, CDR1 is SGHRS, CDR2 YFSETQ. The CDR3 has 12 amino acids.

DNA of the CDR3: TGTGCCAGCAGCCCAGGGGGGTCTGGGCCCCAGCATTTT. Translating gives CASSPGGSGPQHF. The rearrangement links TRBV7-3 to TRBJ1-5, with 7 nucleotides matching TRBD1. Germline CDR1 SGHTA, CDR2 FQGTGA. CDR3 length: 13 amino acids. Trimming removed 5 bases from V and 9 bases from J; junction bases left unmatched: 7.

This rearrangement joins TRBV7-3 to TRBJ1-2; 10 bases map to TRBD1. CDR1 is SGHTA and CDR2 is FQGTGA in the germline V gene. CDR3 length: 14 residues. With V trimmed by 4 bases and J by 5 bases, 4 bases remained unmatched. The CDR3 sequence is CASSWDRGLYGYTF. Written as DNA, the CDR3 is TGTGCCAGCAGCTGGGACAGGGGCCTTTATGGCTACACCTTC.

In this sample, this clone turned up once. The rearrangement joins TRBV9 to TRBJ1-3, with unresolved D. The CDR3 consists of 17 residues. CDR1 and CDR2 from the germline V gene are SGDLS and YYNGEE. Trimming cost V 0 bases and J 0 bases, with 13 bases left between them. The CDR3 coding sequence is TGTGCCAGCAGCGTAGATGGGGAACTCATCTCTGGAAACACCATATATTTT. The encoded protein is CASSVDGELISGNTIYF.

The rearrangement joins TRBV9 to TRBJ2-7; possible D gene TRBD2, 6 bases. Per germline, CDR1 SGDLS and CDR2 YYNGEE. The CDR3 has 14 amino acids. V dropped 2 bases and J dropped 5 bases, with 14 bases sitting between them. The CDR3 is CASSVLEGFNEQYF. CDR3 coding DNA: TGTGCCAGCAGCGTGCTGGAGGGGTTTAACGAGCAGTACTTC. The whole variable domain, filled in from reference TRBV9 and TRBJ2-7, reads DSGVTQTPKHLITATGQRVTLRCSPRSGDLSVYWYQQSLDQGLQFLIQYYNGEERAKGNILERFSAQQFPDLHSELNLSSLELGDSALYFCASSVLEGFNEQYFGPGTRLTVT.

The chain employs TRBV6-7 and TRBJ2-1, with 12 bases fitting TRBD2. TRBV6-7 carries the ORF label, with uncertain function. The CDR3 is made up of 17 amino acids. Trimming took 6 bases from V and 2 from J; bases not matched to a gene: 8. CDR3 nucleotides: TGTGCCAGCAGCAAGACTAGCGGGGGCCCCCCCTACAATGAGCAGTTCTTC. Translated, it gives CASSKTSGGPPYNEQFF.

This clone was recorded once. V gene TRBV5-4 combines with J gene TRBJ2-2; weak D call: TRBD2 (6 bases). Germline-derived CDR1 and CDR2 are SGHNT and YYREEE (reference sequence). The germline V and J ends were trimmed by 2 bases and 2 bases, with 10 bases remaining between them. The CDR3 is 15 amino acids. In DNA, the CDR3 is TGTGCCAGCAGCTTTGGGACTCCCAACACCGGGGAGCTGTTTTTT. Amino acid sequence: CASSFGTPNTGELFF.